Described below is a single T cell receptor (beta chain) sequence and its context. At one end the junction does not follow the germline gene, possibly because of a read error. Via MiXCR, TCRdb re-called the PCR reads, giving one row per CDR3 protein. Of a few hundred thousand distinct CDR3 sequences listed, under 25% were seen once; the top ten hold 0.74%. This entry is derived from a study of molecular identifiers for immune sequencing clone quantification. Libraries for naive CD8 T cells, which were made from about 19,000 to 1,100,000 sorted cells, drew on 10%, 30% or 50% of the RNA. The CDR3 sequence is 17 residues long. Germline CDR1 SGHVS, CDR2 FNYEAQ.

Input material: naive CD8+ T cells from blood, with Jurkat cell RNA spiked in. Specified subset: FACS-sorted CD8+CD4-CCR7+CD45RA+ naive T cells. This rearrangement joins TRBV7-6 to TRBJ2-3, with 9 bases aligning to TRBD2. This TCR was sampled from a human donor in good health. Some libraries in this study had Jurkat cell RNA spiked in. The CDR3 DNA is TGTGCCGGCAGCTTAGTCCCAGCGGGAGGATCCACAGATACGCAGTATTTT. It codes for CAGSLVPAGGSTDTQYF.